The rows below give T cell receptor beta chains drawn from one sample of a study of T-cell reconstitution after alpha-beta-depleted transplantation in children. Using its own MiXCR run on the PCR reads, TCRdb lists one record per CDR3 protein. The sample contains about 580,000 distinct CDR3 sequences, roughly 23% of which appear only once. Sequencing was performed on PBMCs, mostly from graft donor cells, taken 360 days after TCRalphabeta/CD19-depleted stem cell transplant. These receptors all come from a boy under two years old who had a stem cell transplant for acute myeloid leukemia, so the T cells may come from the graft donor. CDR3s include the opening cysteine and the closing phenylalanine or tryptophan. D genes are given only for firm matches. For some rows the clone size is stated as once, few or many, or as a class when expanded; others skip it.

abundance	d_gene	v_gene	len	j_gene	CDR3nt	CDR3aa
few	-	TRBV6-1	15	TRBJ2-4	TGTGCCAGCAGCCGCCAAACACGGACCAAAAACATTCAGTACTTC	CASSRQTRTKNIQYF
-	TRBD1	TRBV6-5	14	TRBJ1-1	TGTGCCAGCAGGGCCACAGGGGTGAACACTGAAGCTTTCTTT	CASRATGVNTEAFF
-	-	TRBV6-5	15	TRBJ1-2	TGTGCCAGCAGTTACCTCGGACGGTTCAACTATGGCTACACCTTC	CASSYLGRFNYGYTF
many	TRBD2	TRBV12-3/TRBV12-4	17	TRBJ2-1	TGTGCCAGCAGCAGAGGGACTAGCGGGGAAGGCTACAATGAGCAGTTCTTC	CASSRGTSGEGYNEQFF
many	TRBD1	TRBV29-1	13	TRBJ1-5	TGCAGCGTTAGCTCAGGGGGAAATCAGCCCCAGCATTTT	CSVSSGGNQPQHF
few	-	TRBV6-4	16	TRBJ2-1	TGTGCCAGCAGCCGGGTGGGGGGGCCCACCTACAATGAGCAGTTCTTC	CASSRVGGPTYNEQFF
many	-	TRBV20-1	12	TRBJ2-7	TGCAGTGCTAGGACTAGAACCTACGAGCAGTACTTC	CSARTRTYEQYF
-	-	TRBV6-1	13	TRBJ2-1	TGTGCCAGCAGCCCCCGAGGTGGGGTTGAGCAGTTCTTC	CASSPRGGVEQFF
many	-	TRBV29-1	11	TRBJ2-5	TGCAGCGTTGAAGGGGGAGAGACCCAGTACTTC	CSVEGGETQYF
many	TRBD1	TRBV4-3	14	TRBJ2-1	TGCGCCAGCAGCCAAGGGGACAGGGGGGATGAGCAGTTCTTC	CASSQGDRGDEQFF
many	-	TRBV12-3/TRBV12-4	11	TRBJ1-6	TGTGCCAGCAGCCGGGGTTCACCCCTCCACTTT	CASSRGSPLHF
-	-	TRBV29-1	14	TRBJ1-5	TGCAGCGTTATTGGGGGGCCGGGGAATCAGCCCCAGCATTTT	CSVIGGPGNQPQHF
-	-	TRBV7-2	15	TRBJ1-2	TGTGCCAGCAGCTTAGCACAGGTGGGGTTGTATGGCTACACCTTC	CASSLAQVGLYGYTF